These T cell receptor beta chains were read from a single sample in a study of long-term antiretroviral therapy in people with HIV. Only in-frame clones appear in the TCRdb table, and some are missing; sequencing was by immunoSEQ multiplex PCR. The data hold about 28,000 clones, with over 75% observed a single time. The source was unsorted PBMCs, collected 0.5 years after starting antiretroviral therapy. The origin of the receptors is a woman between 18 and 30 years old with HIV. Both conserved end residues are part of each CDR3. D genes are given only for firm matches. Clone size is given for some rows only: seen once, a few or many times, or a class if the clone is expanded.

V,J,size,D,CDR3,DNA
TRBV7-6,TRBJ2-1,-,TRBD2,CASSLRSGRAPNEQFF,TGTGCCAGCAGCCTCCGCAGCGGGAGGGCCCCCAATGAGCAGTTCTTC
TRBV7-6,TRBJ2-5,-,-,CASSSSGTKGETQYF,TGTGCCAGCAGCTCATCCGGGACCAAGGGAGAGACCCAGTACTTC
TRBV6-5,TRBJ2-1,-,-,CASSYYLMSNNEQFF,TGTGCCAGCAGTTACTACCTTATGAGCAACAATGAGCAGTTCTTC
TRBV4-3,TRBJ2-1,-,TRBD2,CASSPALRELYNEQFF,TGCGCCAGCAGCCCAGCTTTGCGGGAGCTTTACAATGAGCAGTTCTTC
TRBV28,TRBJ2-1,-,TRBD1,CASSSFLGQGRYNEQFF,TGTGCCAGCAGTTCCTTCCTTGGACAGGGCCGCTACAATGAGCAGTTCTTC
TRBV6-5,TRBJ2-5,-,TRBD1,CASSRQGQTQYF,TGTGCCAGCAGCCGACAGGGACAGACCCAGTACTTC
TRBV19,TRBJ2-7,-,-,CASSLGIPYEQYF,TGTGCCAGTAGCCTCGGGATTCCCTACGAGCAGTACTTC
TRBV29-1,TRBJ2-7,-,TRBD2,CSVVKRDRHEQYF,TGCAGCGTTGTAAAGCGGGACCGCCACGAGCAGTACTTC
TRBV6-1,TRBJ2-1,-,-,CASSGGGTEQFF,TGTGCCAGCAGTGGAGGGGGAACTGAGCAGTTCTTC
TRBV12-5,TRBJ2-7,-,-,CASGSGASREQYF,TGTGCTAGTGGTTCTGGGGCTTCCCGCGAGCAGTACTTC
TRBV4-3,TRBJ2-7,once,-,CASSQDRVQTYEQYF,TGCGCCAGCAGCCAAGACAGGGTACAAACCTACGAGCAGTACTTC
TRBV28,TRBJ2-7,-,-,CASTAGGYTPYEQYF,TGTGCCAGCACCGCAGGGGGGTATACGCCCTACGAGCAGTACTTC
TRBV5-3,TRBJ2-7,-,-,CARSWVEGSSYEQYF,TGTGCCAGAAGCTGGGTGGAGGGAAGCTCCTACGAGCAGTACTTC
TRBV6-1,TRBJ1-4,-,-,CASSEIPDRNEKLFF,TGTGCCAGCAGTGAAATACCAGACAGAAATGAAAAACTGTTTTTT
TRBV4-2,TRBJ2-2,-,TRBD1,CASSQGTGQGFPGELFF,TGTGCCAGCAGCCAAGGTACAGGACAGGGGTTCCCCGGGGAGCTGTTTTTT
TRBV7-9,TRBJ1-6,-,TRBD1,CASSLESGGTGGVSPLHF,TGTGCCAGCAGCTTAGAATCCGGAGGGACAGGAGGAGTATCACCCCTCCACTTT
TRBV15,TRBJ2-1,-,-,CATKQPWIYNEQFF,TGTGCCACTAAACAACCGTGGATATACAATGAGCAGTTCTTC
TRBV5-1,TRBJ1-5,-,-,CASSLRGGANQPQHF,TGCGCCAGCAGCCTCCGCGGCGGAGCTAATCAGCCCCAGCATTTT
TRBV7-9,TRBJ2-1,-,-,CASSTQQGTRLRNEQFF,TGTGCCAGCAGCACCCAACAGGGGACTAGATTAAGGAATGAGCAGTTCTTC
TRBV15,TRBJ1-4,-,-,CATSRGPPQLRKLFF,TGTGCCACCAGCAGGGGCCCGCCCCAGTTACGAAAACTGTTTTTT
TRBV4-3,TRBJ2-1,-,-,CASSQVITDEQFF,TGCGCCAGCAGCCAAGTAATAACCGATGAGCAGTTCTTC
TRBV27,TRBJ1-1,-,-,CASRQGGKGSLNTEAFF,TGTGCCAGCAGACAGGGAGGCAAAGGGTCTCTGAACACTGAAGCTTTCTTT
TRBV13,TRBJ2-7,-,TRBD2,CASSSLTSGTYEQYF,TGTGCCAGCAGCTCCCTGACTAGCGGAACCTACGAGCAGTACTTC
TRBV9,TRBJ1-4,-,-,CASSDTPGQHEKLFF,TGTGCCAGCAGCGACACCCCGGGACAACACGAAAAACTGTTTTTT
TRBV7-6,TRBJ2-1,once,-,CASSSRPGVGTYNEQFF,TGTGCCAGCAGCTCGCGGCCAGGGGTTGGGACCTACAATGAGCAGTTCTTC
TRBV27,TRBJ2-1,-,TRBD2,CASSLSGSSYNEQFF,TGTGCCAGCAGCCTTAGCGGGAGCTCCTACAATGAGCAGTTCTTC
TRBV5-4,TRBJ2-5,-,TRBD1,CASSLGQGRETQYF,TGTGCCAGCAGCCTGGGACAGGGTAGGGAGACCCAGTACTTC
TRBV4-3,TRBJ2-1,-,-,CASSQDAVLNEQFF,TGCGCCAGCAGCCAAGATGCAGTGCTCAATGAGCAGTTCTTC
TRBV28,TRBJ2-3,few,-,CASSGDGASTDTQYF,TGTGCCAGCAGCGGGGATGGGGCTTCCACAGATACGCAGTATTTT
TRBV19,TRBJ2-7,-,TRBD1,CASSIEDRSYYEQYF,TGTGCCAGTAGTATAGAGGACAGGTCCTACTACGAGCAGTACTTC
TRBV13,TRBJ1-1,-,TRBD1,CASSPLGQDNTEAFF,TGTGCCAGCAGCCCACTAGGACAGGATAACACTGAAGCTTTCTTT
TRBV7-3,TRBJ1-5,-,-,CASSVGFDQPQHF,TGTGCCAGCAGCGTCGGATTCGATCAGCCCCAGCATTTT
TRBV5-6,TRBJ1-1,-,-,CASSFQGRGTEAFF,TGTGCCAGCAGCTTTCAGGGGAGGGGCACTGAAGCTTTCTTT
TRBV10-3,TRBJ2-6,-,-,CAISDKRSGANVLTF,TGTGCCATCAGTGATAAGAGGTCTGGGGCCAACGTCCTGACTTTC
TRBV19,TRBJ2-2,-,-,CASTHTGELFF,TGTGCCAGTACGCACACCGGGGAGCTGTTTTTT
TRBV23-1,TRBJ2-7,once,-,CASSQSGAYEQYF,TGCGCCAGCAGTCAATCGGGGGCCTACGAGCAGTACTTC
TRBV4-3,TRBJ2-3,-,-,CASSQDLGRGRNF,TGCGCCAGCAGCCAAGATCTAGGACGGGGCAGGAATTTT
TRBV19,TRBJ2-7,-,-,CASSLLLDLLRFHEQYF,TGTGCCAGTAGCCTGCTGTTGGACTTGCTAAGATTCCACGAGCAGTACTTC
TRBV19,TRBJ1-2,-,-,CASTKANYGYTF,TGTGCCAGTACCAAGGCTAACTATGGCTACACCTTC
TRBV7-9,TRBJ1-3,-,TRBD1,CASSLTGRLRGNTIYF,TGTGCCAGCAGCTTGACAGGGAGGTTGAGAGGAAACACCATATATTTT
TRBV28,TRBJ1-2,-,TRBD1,CASRDRDRDYGYTF,TGTGCCAGCAGGGACCGGGACAGAGACTATGGCTACACCTTC
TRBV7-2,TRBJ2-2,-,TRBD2,CASSRTSGSNTGELFF,TGTGCCAGCAGCCGGACTAGCGGGTCGAACACCGGGGAGCTGTTTTTT
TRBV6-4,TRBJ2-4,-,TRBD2,CASSDPRLAGGGTKNIQYF,TGTGCCAGCAGTGACCCAAGACTAGCGGGAGGGGGGACCAAAAACATTCAGTACTTC
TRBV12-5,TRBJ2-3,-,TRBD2,CASGLDRTSGRPTPTSTDTQYF,TGTGCTAGTGGTTTGGACCGGACTAGCGGGAGGCCAACTCCCACTAGCACAGATACGCAGTATTTT
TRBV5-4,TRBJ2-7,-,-,CASSLEVAGSSYEQYF,TGTGCCAGCAGCTTGGAGGTGGCGGGGTCCTCCTACGAGCAGTACTTC
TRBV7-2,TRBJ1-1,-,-,CASIGGGTEAFF,TGTGCCAGCATTGGCGGCGGGACTGAAGCTTTCTTT
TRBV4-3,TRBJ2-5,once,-,CASSQRGVGVGETQYF,TGCGCCAGCAGCCAAAGGGGAGTGGGGGTCGGAGAGACCCAGTACTTC
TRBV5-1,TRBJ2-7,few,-,CASSLNSEAYEQYF,TGCGCCAGCAGCTTAAATAGTGAGGCCTACGAGCAGTACTTC
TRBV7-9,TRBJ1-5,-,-,CASSFDWGGQPQHF,TGTGCCAGCAGCTTCGACTGGGGGGGTCAGCCCCAGCATTTT
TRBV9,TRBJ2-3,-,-,CASNPGMAGDTQYF,TGTGCCAGCAACCCGGGAATGGCTGGGGATACGCAGTATTTT